Included here is one T cell receptor beta chain sequence, with context. The antigen is undetermined. A universal primer site and UMIs were added as TCR cDNA was made by 5'RACE template switching. TCRdb fed the 5' RACE reads into MiXCR, producing one record per CDR3 protein. The table records a few hundred thousand distinct CDR3 sequences, 3% to 4.5% of them present only once. The source of the sample is a study of T cells after yellow fever vaccination. Whole-study results and caveats: There was a small share of clonotypes that showed up in both the CD4 and CD8 compartments.

Germline lookup yields CDR1 DFQATT and CDR2 SNEGSKA (reference sequence). The CDR3 is 11 amino acids. The receptor was isolated from a man aged 18 to 30 who received the YFV17D yellow fever vaccine. The sequencing used PBMCs, collected 5 days after the yellow fever booster vaccination. The J gene is TRBJ1-2, the V gene TRBV20-1, with D unresolved. CDR3 sequence (DNA): TGCAAGGCACGGGTTGGGTATGGCTACACCTTC. This translates into CKARVGYGYTF.